The text below deals with one TCR beta chain. Its antigen is unknown. On the immunoSEQ platform, TCR beta CDR3s were sequenced at survey depth. TCRdb's table, derived via immunoSEQ multiplex PCR, lists solely in-frame clones and lacks some. The data contain about 1,900 clones, under 85% of them seen just once; the ten biggest clones take up just over 40%. These data belong to a study of CD8 T cell repertoires and HIV-1 epitope variants. Study in general: Separate wells received one of Twenty-five Gag or Nef variant peptides. Separate from the cultures, 1M uncultured T cells served as baseline.

The CDR3 contains 15 residues. The ends were cut back, 3 bases at V and 0 bases at J, with 10 bases in the middle. Germline values: CDR1 MDHEN, CDR2 SYDVKM. The rearrangement uses TRBV28 and TRBJ2-3, with D perhaps matching TRBD1 (5 bases). Sequencing was done on a sample of cultured CD8+ T cells derived from PBMCs. This TCR derives from a male donor with HIV. CDR3 in amino acids: CASSFDSSSTDTQYF. DNA of the CDR3: TGTGCCAGCAGTTTCGACAGCTCTAGCACAGATACGCAGTATTTT. Supplemented by reference TRBV28 and TRBJ2-3, the full variable domain reads DVKVTQSSRYLVKRTGEKVFLECVQDMDHENMFWYRQDPGLGLRLIYFSYDVKMKEKGDIPEGYSVSREKKERFSLILESASTNQTSMYLCASSFDSSSTDTQYFGPGTRLTVL.